This T cell receptor beta chain stems from a study of T cells in Graves' hyperthyroidism and ophthalmopathy. The study, taken as a whole, reports: Expanded thyroid clonotypes (above 0.001) were mostly also found in blood. A model built on 13 V-J features separated ophthalmopathy from stable hyperthyroidism. The model made its ophthalmopathy prediction, and onset followed a median about 6 months later.

The CDR3 runs to 13 residues. From germline, CDR1 is ENHRY and CDR2 SYGVKD. Unmatched junction bases numbered 7, after V lost 8 bases and J lost 7 bases. RNA transcripts yielded amplified TCR beta CDR3 regions. With the HTBI primer set, the TCR CDR3 went through a first round of RT-PCR. TCRdb fed the multiplex PCR reads into MiXCR, producing one record per CDR3 protein. The sample contains around 620,000 distinct CDR3 sequences, more than 45% of which appear only once. Turning to this clonotype: Its target is unknown.

This clonotype originated in an adult woman with Graves' disease, either hyperthyroidism or ophthalmopathy (not recorded which). This chain joins TRBV10-3 and TRBJ1-4; TRBD1 aligns across 7 bases. Sequencing was performed on peripheral blood or thyroid tissue (not recorded which). The CDR3, as DNA: TGTGCCATCGGTGGGACAGTTGGTGAAAAACTGTTTTTT. It is translated as CAIGGTVGEKLFF.